These T cell receptor beta chains were read from a single sample in a study of human T cells and chemical hapten exposure. One entry per CDR3 protein, called by TCRdb with MiXCR from the RACE reads. This table has under 450,000 distinct CDR3 sequences, approximately 4.4% appearing once. The starting material was whole blood, obtained in connection with sensitization to the hapten diphenylcyclopropenone (DPC). The receptor source for this set is a woman aged 50 to 65 with alopecia areata. Some clones in this sample may be carry-over from other donors' samples. Both conserved end residues are part of each CDR3. A D gene is named only where the DNA matches it firmly. The size field is filled for only some rows; it gives once, few, many or a size class.

clone_size	j_call	d_call	v_call	cdr3_length	cdr3_aa	cdr3_nt
few	TRBJ1-4	.	TRBV6-1	16	CASSEVRVMANEKLFF	TGTGCCAGCAGTGAAGTCAGGGTTATGGCTAATGAAAAACTGTTTTTT
many	TRBJ1-1	TRBD1	TRBV7-9	13	CASSLAGTAEAFF	TGTGCCAGCAGCTTAGCCGGGACAGCTGAAGCTTTCTTT
many	TRBJ2-1	TRBD2	TRBV6-2/TRBV6-3	14	CASSQDASSGREFF	TGTGCCAGCAGTCAAGATGCGAGTAGCGGGAGGGAGTTCTTC
.	TRBJ1-2	.	TRBV14	16	CASSQDWAQAHYGYTF	TGTGCCAGCAGCCAAGATTGGGCCCAGGCTCACTATGGCTACACCTTC
few	TRBJ2-2	TRBD2	TRBV10-3	16	CAISESTSGISGELFF	TGTGCCATCAGTGAGTCTACTAGCGGGATCTCCGGGGAGCTGTTTTTT
many	TRBJ1-2	.	TRBV27	13	CASSLSQLYGYTF	TGTGCCAGCAGTTTATCTCAGTTATATGGCTACACCTTC
few	TRBJ2-4	TRBD2	TRBV5-4	17	CASSLGSGGLAKNIQYF	TGTGCCAGCAGCTTGGGGAGCGGGGGACTAGCCAAAAACATTCAGTACTTC
few	TRBJ2-3	.	TRBV6-1	15	CASSTLPTSTDTQYF	TGTGCCAGCAGCACCCTGCCCACTAGCACAGATACGCAGTATTTT
many	TRBJ2-2	TRBD2	TRBV7-8	17	CASSLASGGSNTGELFF	TGTGCCAGCAGCTTGGCCAGCGGGGGATCGAACACCGGGGAGCTGTTTTTT
many	TRBJ1-2	TRBD1	TRBV29-1	13	CSVDTGTGGGYTF	TGCAGCGTCGACACCGGGACAGGGGGAGGCTACACCTTC
few	TRBJ1-2	TRBD1	TRBV24-1	13	CATSERTGGGYTF	TGTGCCACCAGTGAACGGACAGGGGGCGGCTACACCTTC
few	TRBJ2-7	.	TRBV30	13	CAWIGRSSYEQYF	TGTGCCTGGATAGGACGGTCCTCCTACGAGCAGTACTTC
.	TRBJ2-1	.	TRBV7-8	13	CATEFGRTNEQFF	TGTGCCACCGAATTTGGCCGCACCAATGAGCAGTTCTTC
many	TRBJ1-2	TRBD1	TRBV6-6	16	CASSYSRTGNGYGYTF	TGTGCCAGCAGTTACTCACGGACAGGGAATGGCTATGGCTACACCTTC
many	TRBJ2-7	.	TRBV13	14	CASSPQLRAHEQYF	TGTGCCAGCAGCCCCCAATTAAGGGCCCACGAGCAGTACTTC
few	TRBJ2-1	TRBD2	TRBV7-2	13	CASSEWEGSEQFF	TGTGCCAGCAGCGAATGGGAGGGGAGTGAGCAGTTCTTC
many	TRBJ2-3	TRBD2	TRBV12-3/TRBV12-4	17	CASSLGGLAGSTDTQYF	TGTGCCAGCAGCTTAGGTGGACTAGCGGGAAGCACAGATACGCAGTATTTT
few	TRBJ2-7	TRBD1	TRBV12-3/TRBV12-4	15	CASSPWDRARHEQYF	TGTGCCAGCAGTCCGTGGGACAGGGCAAGACACGAGCAGTACTTC
many	TRBJ1-2	.	TRBV7-2	16	CASSPRAGQQNYGYTF	TGTGCCAGCAGCCCCAGAGCGGGACAACAGAACTATGGCTACACCTTC
many	TRBJ2-7	TRBD2	TRBV3-1	14	CASSQEAGVYEQYF	TGTGCCAGCAGCCAAGAGGCGGGAGTCTACGAGCAGTACTTC
.	TRBJ2-3	TRBD2	TRBV6-2/TRBV6-3	15	CASSSKTSETDTQYF	TGTGCCAGCAGTTCTAAGACTAGCGAGACAGATACGCAGTATTTT
few	TRBJ2-1	TRBD2	TRBV11-2	13	CASSLGASGSQFF	TGTGCCAGCAGCTTAGGAGCTAGCGGGAGCCAGTTCTTC
many	TRBJ2-3	.	TRBV18	16	CASSPGAGVRTDTQYF	TGTGCCAGCTCACCTGGGGCAGGGGTGAGGACAGATACGCAGTATTTT
many	TRBJ2-7	.	TRBV28	15	CASSKTGGGIYEQYF	TGTGCCAGCAGTAAGACCGGGGGCGGAATTTACGAGCAGTACTTC
few	TRBJ2-1	.	TRBV18	14	CASSLAESYTLGFF	TGTGCCAGCTCACTTGCCGAAAGCTACACCCTGGGCTTCTTC
.	TRBJ2-7	TRBD2	TRBV20-1	16	CSARDVRTSGSYEQYF	TGCAGTGCTAGAGATGTCAGGACTAGCGGGAGCTACGAGCAGTACTTC
.	TRBJ2-2	TRBD2	TRBV29-1	16	CSVVGGGALGTGELFF	TGCAGCGTTGTAGGCGGGGGGGCCCTGGGCACCGGGGAGCTGTTTTTT
many	TRBJ2-7	TRBD2	TRBV30	13	CAWSASGSGEQYF	TGTGCCTGGAGCGCCAGCGGGAGCGGCGAGCAGTACTTC
few	TRBJ2-1	TRBD2	TRBV14	16	CASSHLGTSSFDEQFF	TGTGCCAGCAGCCATCTCGGGACTAGCTCATTCGATGAGCAGTTCTTC
.	TRBJ2-1	TRBD2	TRBV13	16	CASSSTSGKAGNEQFF	TGTGCCAGCAGCTCCACTAGCGGGAAGGCCGGGAATGAGCAGTTCTTC
.	TRBJ2-1	.	TRBV28	14	CASRFQSFGNEQFF	TGTGCCAGCAGGTTCCAGTCCTTTGGGAATGAGCAGTTCTTC
.	TRBJ2-7	.	TRBV11-2	12	CASSLDSDGEYF	TGTGCCAGCAGCCTGGACTCGGACGGAGAGTACTTC
.	TRBJ2-3	TRBD2	TRBV7-8	19	CASSLARIRGRARTDTQYF	TGTGCCAGCAGCTTAGCGCGGATTCGAGGGAGGGCCAGGACAGATACGCAGTATTTT
many	TRBJ1-1	.	TRBV18	16	CASSLDSGGGDTEAFF	TGTGCCAGCTCACTCGACTCCGGAGGGGGGGACACTGAAGCTTTCTTT
many	TRBJ2-3	.	TRBV24-1	13	CATSDFNGYTQYF	TGTGCCACCAGTGATTTTAACGGCTATACGCAGTATTTT
many	TRBJ1-6	TRBD1	TRBV12-3/TRBV12-4	15	CASSLRDRAYSPLHF	TGTGCCAGCAGTTTAAGGGACAGGGCTTATTCACCCCTCCACTTT
few	TRBJ2-3	.	TRBV2	11	CATLYTDTQYF	TGTGCCACCCTCTATACAGATACGCAGTATTTT
few	TRBJ2-5	.	TRBV24-1	13	CATSPAPGETQYF	TGTGCCACCAGTCCAGCCCCCGGGGAGACCCAGTACTTC
few	TRBJ2-7	TRBD1	TRBV29-1	15	CSAQPGTGPSYEQYF	TGCAGCGCCCAACCCGGGACAGGACCGTCCTACGAGCAGTACTTC
few	TRBJ2-7	TRBD2	TRBV6-2/TRBV6-3	19	CASSYSQLAGGLSSYEQYF	TGTGCCAGCAGTTACTCCCAACTAGCGGGAGGACTTAGCTCCTACGAGCAGTACTTC
many	TRBJ1-2	.	TRBV24-1	13	CATQAGANYGYTF	TGTGCCACCCAAGCAGGGGCGAACTATGGCTACACCTTC
.	TRBJ2-7	.	TRBV20-1	16	CSARGPQPGPFPEQYF	TGCAGTGCTAGAGGCCCCCAACCGGGACCGTTCCCCGAGCAGTACTTC
many	TRBJ1-5	.	TRBV3-1	13	CASSPADGQPQHF	TGTGCCAGCAGCCCCGCCGATGGTCAGCCCCAGCATTTT
.	TRBJ2-7	.	TRBV12-3/TRBV12-4	11	CASSYDSSVYF	TGTGCCAGCAGTTATGACAGCTCCGTGTACTTC
many	TRBJ1-1	TRBD1	TRBV2	12	CASSQGETEAFF	TGTGCCAGCAGTCAGGGGGAGACTGAAGCTTTCTTT
.	TRBJ1-5	.	TRBV5-5	14	CASSLPETGWPQHF	TGTGCCAGCAGCTTGCCCGAAACAGGGTGGCCCCAGCATTTT
few	TRBJ2-4	TRBD2	TRBV2	17	CASSALFLAGPKNIQYF	TGTGCCAGCAGTGCCCTTTTCTTAGCGGGGCCCAAAAACATTCAGTACTTC
few	TRBJ2-1	TRBD2	TRBV24-1	18	CATSDPSGGPYSYNEQFF	TGTGCCACCAGTGATCCCAGCGGGGGACCATACTCCTACAATGAGCAGTTCTTC